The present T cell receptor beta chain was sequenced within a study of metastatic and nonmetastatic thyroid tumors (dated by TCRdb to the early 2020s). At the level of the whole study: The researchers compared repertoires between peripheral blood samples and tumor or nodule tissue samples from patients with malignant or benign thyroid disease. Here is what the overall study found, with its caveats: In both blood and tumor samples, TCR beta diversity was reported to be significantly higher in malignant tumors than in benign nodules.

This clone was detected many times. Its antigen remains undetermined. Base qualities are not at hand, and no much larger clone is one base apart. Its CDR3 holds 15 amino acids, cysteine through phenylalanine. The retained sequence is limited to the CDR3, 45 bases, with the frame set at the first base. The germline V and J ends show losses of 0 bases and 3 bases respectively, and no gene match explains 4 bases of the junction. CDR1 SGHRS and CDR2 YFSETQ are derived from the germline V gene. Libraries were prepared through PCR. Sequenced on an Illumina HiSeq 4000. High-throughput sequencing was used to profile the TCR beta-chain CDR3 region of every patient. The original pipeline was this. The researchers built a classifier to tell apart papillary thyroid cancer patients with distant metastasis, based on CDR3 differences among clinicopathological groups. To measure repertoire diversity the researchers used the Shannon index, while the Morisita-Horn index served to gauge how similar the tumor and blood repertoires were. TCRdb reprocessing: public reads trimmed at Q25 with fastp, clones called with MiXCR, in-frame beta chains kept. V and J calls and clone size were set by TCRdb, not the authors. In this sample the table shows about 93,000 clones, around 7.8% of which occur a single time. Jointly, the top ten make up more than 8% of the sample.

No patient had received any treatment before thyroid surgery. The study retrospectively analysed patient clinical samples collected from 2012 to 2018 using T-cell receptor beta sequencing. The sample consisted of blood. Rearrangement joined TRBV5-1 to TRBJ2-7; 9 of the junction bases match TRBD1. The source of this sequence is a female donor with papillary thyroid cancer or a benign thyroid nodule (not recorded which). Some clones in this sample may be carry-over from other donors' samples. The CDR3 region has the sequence CASSLGGQGIYEQYF. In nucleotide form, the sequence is TGCGCCAGCAGCTTGGGAGGACAGGGGATCTACGAGCAGTACTTC.